The source of this T cell receptor beta chain is a study of metastatic and nonmetastatic thyroid tumors (dated by TCRdb to the early 2020s). With regard to the full study: Repertoires from peripheral blood and from tumor or nodule tissue samples of malignant and benign thyroid patients were compared.

Library prep was done by PCR. The listed sequencing device is Illumina HiSeq 4000. High-throughput sequencing was used to profile the CDR3 region of the TCR beta-chain in every patient. The authors' analysis ran thus. A classifier to discriminate distant-metastatic papillary thyroid cancer patients was built from CDR3 differences across clinicopathological groups. Repertoire diversity was assessed with the Shannon index, and tumor-blood repertoire similarity with the Morisita-Horn index. The public reads were reanalyzed by TCRdb: fastp trimming at Q25, MiXCR alignment, in-frame beta chains only. Here the V and J calls rest on TCRdb's processing, not on the authors' analysis. The sample profile shows around 20,000 clones; 15% to 20% of them were found once. The top ten clonotypes cover around a sixth of the sample. Trimming removed 4 bases from V and 7 bases from J; the gene matches leave 4 bases unexplained. Reading from cysteine to phenylalanine, the CDR3 counts 13 amino acids. Kept here is only the CDR3 DNA, which spans 39 bases and is read in frame from base 1. CDR1 and CDR2 are read off the germline V gene as SNHLY and FYNNEI.

This clone showed up just a few times. The antigen this receptor binds is unknown. Base-call qualities are not available, and no considerably larger clone is one nucleotide away. No patient had received any treatment before thyroid surgery. Patient clinical samples collected from about 2012 to 2019 were retrospectively analysed using T-cell receptor beta sequencing. Study-wide findings and limitations: TCR beta diversity was reported as significantly higher in malignant tumors than in benign nodules, in both blood and tumor samples.

The sample was blood. The TCR originated in a male donor with papillary thyroid cancer or a benign thyroid nodule (not recorded which). Some clones in this sample may be carry-over from other donors' samples. The rearranged chain carries TRBV2 and TRBJ1-5, with 7 middle bases fitting TRBD1. Read as DNA, the sequence is TGTGCCAGCAGTGGCGGACAGGCCCAGCCCCAGCATTTT. This sequence encodes CASSGGQAQPQHF.